This T cell receptor beta chain was recorded in a study of cytomegalovirus exposure and HLA in healthy donors. Study in general: T cells numbering about 200 million yielded some 100 million unique TCR beta sequences in an earlier analysis.

Amplification used 60 Vbeta primers and 13 Jbeta primers. Sequenced by immunoSEQ multiplex PCR; TCRdb stores in-frame clones only, minus some. The sample contains 90,000 to 100,000 clones, roughly four fifths of which appear only once. Study-wide results and caveats: It was likely that a cluster of highly shared sequence variants was a sequencing artifact. Many donors shared some public TCRs, even though most TCR sequences were rare.

The V end lost 5 bases, the J end lost 4 bases, and 12 bases lay between the germline ends. Looked up from germline, CDR1 is SEHNR and CDR2 is FQNEAQ (reference sequence). This CDR3 has 14 amino acids. Of note for this clone: Antigen: not known.

The V gene is TRBV7-9, the J gene TRBJ2-1, with D maybe TRBD1 (6 bases). The sequenced material came from PBMCs. This clonotype was obtained from a female donor in good health and CMV-seronegative. CDR3 loop: CASSDRISYNEQFF. The CDR3 DNA reads TGTGCCAGCAGCGACAGGATATCTTACAATGAGCAGTTCTTC.